These 30 T cell receptor beta chains were sequenced from one sample in a study of blood T cell repertoires in COVID-19. The table came from immunoSEQ multiplex PCR; TCRdb's copy has only in-frame clones and leaves some out. The sample includes a few hundred thousand clones, 65% to 90% of them seen just once. Sequencing was done on a sample of PBMCs or T cells enriched from blood (not recorded which). The receptors originated from a woman younger than 30 who had recovered from COVID-19.

The rearrangement joins TRBV19 to TRBJ1-5; D remains unclear. The germline gives CDR1 LNHDA, CDR2 SQIVND (reference sequence). Trimming pared 3 bases from V and 3 bases from J, leaving 12 bases between. The CDR3 has 15 amino acids. In nucleotides, the CDR3 is TGTGCCAGTAGTATTGGTACAGATCACAATCAGCCCCAGCATTTT. Protein sequence: CASSIGTDHNQPQHF.

The sample holds one count of this clone. The chain has TRBV19 and TRBJ1-2, with 9 bases aligning to TRBD1. The CDR3 loop spans 15 amino acids. V lost 1 base and J lost 8; bases outside the gene matches: 8. Germline V gene data show CDR1 as LNHDA and CDR2 as SQIVND (reference sequence). CDR3 nucleotides: TGTGCCAGTAGTATAGTCGGACAGGGGTTTGAAGGCTACACCTTC. Amino acid sequence: CASSIVGQGFEGYTF.

The chain uses TRBV13 and TRBJ2-7; 8 positions agree with TRBD1. This CDR3 has 15 amino acids. Unmatched junction bases numbered 8, after V lost 3 bases and J lost 4 bases. Germline V gene data show CDR1 as PRHDT and CDR2 as FYEKMQ (reference sequence). Written as DNA, the CDR3 is TGTGCCAGCAGCTTCCCCTCGACAGGGGTGTACGAGCAGTACTTC. Translated, it gives CASSFPSTGVYEQYF.

The genes are TRBV4-1 and TRBJ2-1; D is ambiguous. Germline V gene sequence: CDR1 MGHRA, CDR2 YSYEKL. V lost 1 base and J lost 0, with 16 bases in between. CDR3 size: 18 residues. CDR3 sequence: CASSQVDLGFSSYNEQFF. CDR3 DNA: TGCGCCAGCAGCCAAGTCGATCTAGGTTTCAGCTCCTACAATGAGCAGTTCTTC.

The V call is TRBV28, the J call TRBJ2-4, with a possible D match to TRBD1 (6 bases). The ends were cut back, 4 bases at V and 8 bases at J, with 12 bases in the middle. Germline V lookup: CDR1 MDHEN, CDR2 SYDVKM. The CDR3 totals 13 residues. The CDR3 coding sequence is TGTGCCAGCAGTTCCTTAGGGGGTTACATTCAGTACTTC. Amino acid sequence: CASSSLGGYIQYF.

The chain recombines TRBV12-3 or TRBV12-4 with TRBJ1-2; the match to TRBD1 covers 7 bases. CDR3 length: 13 residues. V shed 6 bases, J shed 7 bases, and the junction held 8 bases outside the gene matches. For the CDR3, the DNA is TGTGCCAGCAGCCCGACAGGGAATAGTGGCTACACCTTC. Translating it yields CASSPTGNSGYTF.

This chain uses TRBV10-3 with TRBJ2-1; 9 bases agree with TRBD1. J lost 7 bases, V lost 3 bases, and 10 bases had no gene match. Germline CDR1 reads ENHRY; CDR2 reads SYGVKD. The CDR3 loop spans 16 amino acids. CDR3 protein: CAISEQQGAGRNEQFF. In DNA, the CDR3 is TGTGCCATCAGTGAACAACAGGGGGCGGGAAGGAATGAGCAGTTCTTC.

The rearrangement links TRBV6-5 to TRBJ1-3; D unresolved. The CDR3 is 16 residues long. CDR1 and CDR2 from the germline V gene are MNHEY and SVGAGI. V lost 0 bases, J lost 2 bases, and 11 bases lay in between. CDR3 protein: CASSYSRRRAGNTIYF. The CDR3 DNA reads TGTGCCAGCAGTTACTCGCGGAGACGGGCTGGAAACACCATATATTTT.

This clone was counted a few times. The J gene is TRBJ1-1, the V gene TRBV18; 7 bases are shared with TRBD1. Per germline, CDR1 KGHSH and CDR2 LQKENI. CDR3 length: 15 amino acids. Unmatched junction bases numbered 6, after V lost 0 bases and J lost 5 bases. CDR3 bases: TGTGCCAGCTCACCACCTAACCAGGGGGTGACTGAAGCTTTCTTT. It codes for CASSPPNQGVTEAFF.

The V call is TRBV27, the J call TRBJ1-1; possible D gene TRBD1, 6 bases. The germline V and J ends were trimmed by 4 bases and 1 base, with 19 bases remaining between them. From germline, CDR1 is MNHEY and CDR2 SMNVEV (reference sequence). The CDR3 is 17 residues long. The CDR3 spells CASSSPGGAQENTEAFF. CDR3 nucleotides: TGTGCCAGCAGTTCGCCGGGGGGGGCCCAAGAGAACACTGAAGCTTTCTTT.

The chain employs TRBV28 and TRBJ1-5, with D uncertain. In germline, CDR1 is MDHEN, CDR2 SYDVKM. This CDR3 region has 14 residues. The germline V and J ends were trimmed by 2 bases and 0 bases, with 5 bases remaining between them. DNA for the CDR3: TGTGCCAGCAGTTTACAGTATAGCAATCAGCCCCAGCATTTT. This sequence encodes CASSLQYSNQPQHF.

The rearrangement uses TRBV2 and TRBJ1-5, with TRBD1 identical over 10 bases. J was trimmed by 9 bases and V by 3 bases; bases with no gene match: 5. The CDR3 covers 14 residues. Germline-derived CDR1 and CDR2 are SNHLY and FYNNEI. This CDR3 reads CASSDGTGAWPQHF. The CDR3 coding sequence is TGTGCCAGCAGTGATGGGACAGGGGCCTGGCCCCAGCATTTT. Using reference TRBV2 and TRBJ1-5 for the parts outside the CDR3, the full variable domain is EPEVTQTPSHQVTQMGQEVILRCVPISNHLYFYWYRQILGQKVEFLVSFYNNEISEKSEIFDDQFSVERPDGSNFTLKIRSTKLEDSAMYFCASSDGTGAWPQHFGDGTRLSIL.

The rearrangement joins TRBV20-1 to TRBJ1-1, with a possible D match to TRBD1 (5 bases). The CDR3 is 11 residues long. Germline loops: CDR1 DFQATT, CDR2 SNEGSKA (reference sequence). The germline V and J ends were trimmed by 8 bases and 6 bases, with 13 bases remaining between them. CDR3 amino acids: CSSQGSAEAFF. CDR3 nucleotides: TGCAGTTCTCAGGGAAGCGCTGAAGCTTTCTTT.

This clone has only a few counts. CDR3: CASAGRNYGYTF. In DNA form, the CDR3 reads TGTGCCAGTGCGGGGAGAAACTATGGCTACACCTTC. V is TRBV19 and J is TRBJ1-2, with unresolved D. V lost 8 bases and J lost 2, with 9 bases in between. CDR3 size: 12 residues. Germline-derived CDR1 and CDR2 are LNHDA and SQIVND (reference sequence).

The chain recombines TRBV7-9 with TRBJ1-4, with D hard to call. Per germline, CDR1 SEHNR and CDR2 FQNEAQ (reference sequence). The CDR3 totals 14 residues. Trimming left V 7 bases short and J 8 bases short, with 17 bases between. CDR3 DNA sequence: TGTGCCAGCACTTCTAGAGCGTCGGGGGAAAAACTGTTTTTT. Its protein product is CASTSRASGEKLFF.

The rearrangement joins TRBV10-2 to TRBJ2-2; TRBD2 matches 9 bases. The CDR3 runs to 16 residues. J lost 5 bases, V lost 2 bases, and 6 bases had no gene match. The germline V gene encodes CDR1 WSHSY and CDR2 SAAADI. CDR3 in amino acids: CASSEGGGASTGELFF. DNA of the CDR3: TGCGCCAGCAGTGAGGGCGGGGGGGCCTCGACCGGGGAGCTGTTTTTT.

J is TRBJ1-1 and V is TRBV21-1. TRBV21-1 is a pseudogene locus. The CDR3 contains 17 residues. The CDR3 bases are TGTGCCAGCAGCAAAATCCCACTTGGAGGGGAGAACACTGAAGCTTTCTTT. It specifies CASSKIPLGGENTEAFF.

The chain is built from TRBV11-2 and TRBJ2-7; tentatively, D is TRBD2 (5 bases). The CDR3 is made up of 15 amino acids. The ends were cut back, 2 bases at V and 0 bases at J, with 11 bases in the middle. The germline V gene has CDR1 SGHAT and CDR2 FQNNGV. CDR3 nucleotide sequence: TGTGCCAGCAGCTTATTCGGGCGGGTCTCCTACGAGCAGTACTTC. This translates into CASSLFGRVSYEQYF.

The chain carries TRBV10-3 and TRBJ1-1; D is unclear. With 6 bases removed from V and 3 bases from J, the gap between germline ends came to 14 bases. The CDR3 length is 14 residues. The germline gives CDR1 ENHRY, CDR2 SYGVKD. CDR3 DNA sequence: TGTGCCATCAGAACGGGAGCAGATGACACTGAAGCTTTCTTT. It is translated as CAIRTGADDTEAFF.

The chain combines TRBV2 with TRBJ1-2, with D maybe TRBD1 (5 bases). V lost 0 bases to trimming and J lost 1 base, with 12 bases between them. CDR1 and CDR2 from the germline V gene are SNHLY and FYNNEI. CDR3 length: 16 amino acids. Here the CDR3 DNA reads TGTGCCAGCAGTGAAGCGCGGTCAGGGATTAACTATGGCTACACCTTC. Residues: CASSEARSGINYGYTF. The whole variable domain, remainder taken from reference TRBV2 and TRBJ1-2, is EPEVTQTPSHQVTQMGQEVILRCVPISNHLYFYWYRQILGQKVEFLVSFYNNEISEKSEIFDDQFSVERPDGSNFTLKIRSTKLEDSAMYFCASSEARSGINYGYTFGSGTRLTVV.

The rearrangement links TRBV19 to TRBJ2-7; D unresolved. The CDR3 extends over 13 amino acids. V gave up 4 bases and J gave up 0 bases, with 7 bases separating them. Germline-derived CDR1 and CDR2 are LNHDA and SQIVND (reference sequence). The CDR3 nucleotides read TGTGCCAGTAGTAGGGCGAGCTCCTACGAGCAGTACTTC. It specifies CASSRASSYEQYF.

This chain joins TRBV25-1 and TRBJ1-1, with a possible D match to TRBD1 (5 bases). Germline CDR1 reads MGHDK; CDR2 reads SYGVNS. This CDR3 region has 15 residues. The germline V and J ends were trimmed by 5 bases and 5 bases, with 18 bases remaining between them. The CDR3 region is CASSHLLKGLTEAFF. The CDR3 DNA follows: TGTGCCAGCAGTCACCTTTTGAAGGGGTTGACTGAAGCTTTCTTT. The complete variable domain, with remaining parts taken from reference TRBV25-1 and TRBJ1-1, reads EADIYQTPRYLVIGTGKKITLECSQTMGHDKMYWYQQDPGMELHLIHYSYGVNSTEKGDLSSESTVSRIRTEHFPLTLESARPSHTSQYLCASSHLLKGLTEAFFGQGTRLTVV.

V is TRBV2 and J is TRBJ2-3, with 8 bases that match TRBD1. With 3 bases clipped from V and 5 bases from J, the junction kept 10 bases outside the gene matches. Germline lookup yields CDR1 SNHLY and CDR2 FYNNEI. This CDR3 has 16 residues. The CDR3 region is CASSDPTGEVRDTQYF. The CDR3 region has the DNA TGTGCCAGCAGTGATCCGACAGGGGAGGTGAGAGATACGCAGTATTTT.

The chain joins TRBV18 to TRBJ2-3; 8 positions match TRBD1. J was trimmed by 6 bases and V by 3 bases; bases with no gene match: 5. CDR3 length equals 14 residues. Germline V gene sequence: CDR1 KGHSH, CDR2 LQKENI. This CDR3 is CASSPRTGPDTQYF. CDR3 bases: TGTGCCAGCTCACCGCGGACAGGGCCCGATACGCAGTATTTT.

The V gene is TRBV9, the J gene TRBJ1-4; possible D gene TRBD1, 5 bases. This CDR3 spans 16 amino acids. The germline V gene encodes CDR1 SGDLS and CDR2 YYNGEE. Trimming cost V 2 bases and J 3 bases, with 14 bases left between them. The CDR3 sequence: CASSVGPGRPNEKLFF. The CDR3 bases are TGTGCCAGCAGCGTTGGACCAGGGAGGCCTAATGAAAAACTGTTTTTT.

This chain joins TRBV3-1 (or the pseudogene TRBV3-2) and TRBJ2-1, with TRBD1 identical over 7 bases. The CDR3 is 13 residues long. Germline values: CDR1 LGHDT, CDR2 YNNKEL (reference sequence). The ends lost 4 bases at V and 4 bases at J; junction bases unmatched: 1. The CDR3 DNA follows: TGTGCCAGCAGCCGGACAGGATACAATGAGCAGTTCTTC. Its translation is CASSRTGYNEQFF.

This clone appeared once. CDR3 loop: CASSTRRIGISYEQYF. CDR3 DNA: TGTGCCAGCAGCACAAGGAGGATAGGGATATCCTACGAGCAGTACTTC. The chain links TRBV5-6 to TRBJ2-7; tentative D call: TRBD2 (5 bases). The V and J ends lost 4 bases and 1 base respectively, with 18 bases between them. Germline assignment: CDR1 SGHDT and CDR2 YYEEEE. The CDR3 sequence is 16 residues long.

V is TRBV30 and J is TRBJ2-6, with D possibly being TRBD2 (5 bases). The ends were cut back, 3 bases at V and 1 base at J, with 16 bases in the middle. There are 17 residues in the CDR3. Germline V gives CDR1 GTSNPN, CDR2 SVGIG (reference sequence). In DNA, the CDR3 is TGTGCCTGGAGAGGTCGGGATACCGAATCTGGGGCCAACGTCCTGACTTTC. This codes for CAWRGRDTESGANVLTF.

The chain couples TRBV30 to TRBJ2-3, with D possibly matching TRBD1 (6 bases). The CDR3 is made up of 17 amino acids. The germline CDR1 and CDR2 sequences are GTSNPN and SVGIG (reference sequence). Trimming left V 0 bases short and J 0 bases short, with 16 bases between. CDR3: CAWSVRWGQSSTDTQYF. CDR3 bases: TGTGCCTGGAGTGTACGGTGGGGGCAGTCTAGCACAGATACGCAGTATTTT. The full variable domain, completed using reference TRBV30 and TRBJ2-3, is SQTIHQWPATLVQPVGSPLSLECTVEGTSNPNLYWYRQAAGRGLQLLFYSVGIGQISSEVPQNLSASRPQDRQFILSSKKLLLSDSGFYLCAWSVRWGQSSTDTQYFGPGTRLTVL.

The V gene is TRBV5-4, the J gene TRBJ1-1; 9 bases fit TRBD1. The CDR3 contains 15 residues. The germline gives CDR1 SGHNT, CDR2 YYREEE (reference sequence). The V and J ends lost 7 bases and 3 bases, in that order; junction bases with no gene match: 10. CDR3 coding DNA: TGTGCCAGCCGACGGGACAGGGAATCTCACACTGAAGCTTTCTTT. Protein sequence: CASRRDRESHTEAFF.